This passage covers 9 T cell receptor beta chains from one sample sequenced in a study of cytomegalovirus exposure and HLA in healthy donors. Amplification used 60 Vbeta primers and 13 Jbeta primers. Libraries were prepared by immunoSEQ multiplex PCR; TCRdb keeps only in-frame clonotypes and omits some of them. Of 150,000 to 200,000 clones listed, 75% to 90% are singletons. The sample consisted of PBMCs. These receptors originate from a man in his fifties in good health and CMV-seronegative.

The J gene is TRBJ2-5, the V gene TRBV18; D is possibly TRBD2 (6 bases). Germline values: CDR1 KGHSH, CDR2 LQKENI. The germline V and J ends were trimmed by 3 bases and 2 bases, with 10 bases remaining between them. The CDR3 spans 14 residues. The CDR3 spells CASSPGTSQETQYF. The CDR3 nucleotides are TGTGCCAGCTCACCTGGGACTTCACAAGAGACCCAGTACTTC.

The rearrangement uses TRBV7-2 and TRBJ1-5; TRBD1 matches at 8 bases. Germline loops: CDR1 SGHTA, CDR2 FQGNSA. V trimming: 1 base; J trimming: 4 bases; junction bases outside the gene matches: 3. This CDR3 has 15 amino acids. In DNA, the CDR3 is TGTGCCAGCAGCTTAGATCAGGGGGCGAATCAGCCCCAGCATTTT. Translating it yields CASSLDQGANQPQHF. Variable domain in full (rest from reference TRBV7-2 and TRBJ1-5): GAGVSQSPSNKVTEKGKDVELRCDPISGHTALYWYRQSLGQGLEFLIYFQGNSAPDKSGLPSDRFSAERTGGSVSTLTIQRTQQEDSAVYLCASSLDQGANQPQHFGDGTRLSIL.

The chain carries TRBV7-2 and TRBJ2-7, with 11 bases matching TRBD2. This CDR3 spans 15 amino acids. Germline-derived CDR1 and CDR2 are SGHTA and FQGNSA. The junction had 10 bases not matched to a gene; V was cut back by 5 bases and J by 7 bases. CDR3 nucleotide sequence: TGTGCCAGCAGCCCCAGACTAGCGGGGAATTGGGAGCAGTACTTC. Its translation: CASSPRLAGNWEQYF.

Worth noting for this clone: The identical CDR3 is also encoded by other nucleotide sequences in the sample. This sequence joins TRBV5-1 and TRBJ1-5; 7 nucleotides line up with TRBD1. CDR1 is SGHRS, CDR2 YFSETQ, per germline. J gave up 0 bases and V 1 base, and 1 base lay outside the gene matches. The CDR3 has 15 residues. The DNA for the CDR3 is TGCGCCAGCAGCTTGACAGGGGATAGCAATCAGCCCCAGCATTTT. Encoded protein: CASSLTGDSNQPQHF.

The V gene is TRBV5-1, the J gene TRBJ2-3; weak D call: TRBD2 (5 bases). V was trimmed by 1 base and J by 6 bases, leaving 12 bases between them. From germline, CDR1 is SGHRS and CDR2 YFSETQ. The CDR3 is 14 residues long. Here the CDR3 DNA reads TGCGCCAGCAGCTTGACGGACTCTCGGGATACGCAGTATTTT. Its translation is CASSLTDSRDTQYF.

The chain employs TRBV4-3 and TRBJ2-1; TRBD2 agrees at 7 bases. CDR3 length equals 14 residues. After removal of 4 bases from V and 7 bases from J, the junction contained 7 bases not matched to a gene. Germline V gene sequence: CDR1 LGHNA, CDR2 YSLEER. The CDR3 nucleotides read TGCGCCAGCAGCCTCGGCGGGAGAAGAAATGAGCAGTTCTTC. Translating it yields CASSLGGRRNEQFF.

The rearrangement links TRBV9 to TRBJ1-2; 7 bases fit TRBD1. V dropped 0 bases and J dropped 8; count of bases not matched to a gene: 4. This CDR3 spans 13 amino acids. The V gene's germline CDR1 is SGDLS and CDR2 YYNGEE. The CDR3 sequence: CASSVADRDGYTF. The CDR3 nucleotides read TGTGCCAGCAGCGTAGCTGACAGGGACGGCTACACCTTC.

The V gene is TRBV14, the J gene TRBJ1-4; 7 nucleotides agree with TRBD1. Germline V gene sequence: CDR1 SGHDN, CDR2 FVKESK. Trimming removed 4 bases from V and 4 bases from J; junction bases left unmatched: 6. CDR3 size: 15 residues. The CDR3 region is CASSRTRGHNEKLFF. CDR3 coding DNA: TGTGCCAGCAGCCGGACGAGGGGGCATAATGAAAAACTGTTTTTT.

The chain is built from TRBV19 and TRBJ2-5; maybe TRBD2 (7 bases). The J call may be in error: the DNA end matches TRBJ2-7 better. The germline V gene encodes CDR1 LNHDA and CDR2 SQIVND (reference sequence). This CDR3 spans 16 amino acids. CDR3 loop: CASSLGGPYLSYEQYF. The CDR3 DNA reads as TGTGCCAGTAGTCTGGGGGGGCCCTACCTCTCCTACGAGCAGTACTTC.